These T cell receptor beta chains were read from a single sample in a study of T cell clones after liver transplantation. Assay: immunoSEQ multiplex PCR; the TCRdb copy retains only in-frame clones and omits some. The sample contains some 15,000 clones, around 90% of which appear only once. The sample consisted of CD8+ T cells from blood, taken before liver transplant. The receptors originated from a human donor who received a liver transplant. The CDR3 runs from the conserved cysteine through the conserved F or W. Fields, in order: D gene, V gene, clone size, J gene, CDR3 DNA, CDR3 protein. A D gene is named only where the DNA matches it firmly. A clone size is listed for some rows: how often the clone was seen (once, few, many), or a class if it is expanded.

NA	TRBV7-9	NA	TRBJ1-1	TGTGCCAGCAGCTCAACAGGGCTCACTGAAGCTTTCTTT	CASSSTGLTEAFF
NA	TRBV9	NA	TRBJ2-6	TGTGCCAGCAGCCCCCCACTGGGGTCGGGGGGGGCCAACGTCCTGACTTTC	CASSPPLGSGGANVLTF
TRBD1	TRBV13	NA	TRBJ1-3	TGTGCCAGCAGCTCGGGACAGGGGTCTGGAAACACCATATATTTT	CASSSGQGSGNTIYF
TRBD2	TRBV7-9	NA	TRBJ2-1	TGTGCCAGCAGCTCGCGAAAGGGACTAGCGGGAGGGCCTGAGCAGTTCTTC	CASSSRKGLAGGPEQFF
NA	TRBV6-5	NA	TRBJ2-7	TGTGCCAGCAGTATTGGGAACGAGCAGTACTTC	CASSIGNEQYF
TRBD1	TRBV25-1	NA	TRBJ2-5	TGTGCCAGCAGTGAGACAGGGGGCCCGAGAGAGACCCAGTACTTC	CASSETGGPRETQYF
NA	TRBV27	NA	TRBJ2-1	TGTGCCAGCAGTTTAGGCGGAAGTGAGCAGTTCTTC	CASSLGGSEQFF
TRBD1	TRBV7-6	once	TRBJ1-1	TGTGCCAGCAGCTCGACAGGGGTTACTGAAGCTTTCTTT	CASSSTGVTEAFF
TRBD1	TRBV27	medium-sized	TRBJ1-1	TGTGCCAGCAGTTTAGAGGGGGCCCTCACTGAAGCTTTCTTT	CASSLEGALTEAFF
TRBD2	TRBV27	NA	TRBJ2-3	TGTGCCAGCACTCCTAGCGGGAGGCTCACAGATACGCAGTATTTT	CASTPSGRLTDTQYF
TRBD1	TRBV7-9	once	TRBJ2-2	TGTGCCAGCAGCTGGACAGGGCGAGCCGGGGAGCTGTTTTTT	CASSWTGRAGELFF
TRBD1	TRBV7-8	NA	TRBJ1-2	TGTGCCAGCAGCTTAGAACCGGACAGGGGGTTATATGGCTACACCTTC	CASSLEPDRGLYGYTF
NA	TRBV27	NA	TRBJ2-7	TGTGCCAGCAGTTCTGCCGGGACTCACTCCTACGAGCAGTACTTC	CASSSAGTHSYEQYF
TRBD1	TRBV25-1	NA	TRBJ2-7	TGTGCCAGCAGCCAGCAACAGGGGGGCTCCTACGAGCAGTACTTC	CASSQQQGGSYEQYF
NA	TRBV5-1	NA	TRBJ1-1	TGCGCCAGCAGCCCCGAGGCCCAGAACACTGAAGCTTTCTTT	CASSPEAQNTEAFF
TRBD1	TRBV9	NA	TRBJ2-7	TGTGCCAGCAGCCTGGGGACAGGGGTGACTCCAAGGTACTACGAGCAGTACTTC	CASSLGTGVTPRYYEQYF
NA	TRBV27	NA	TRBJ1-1	TGTGCCAGCAGTAAACCTGACAGGCGGGACACTGAAGCTTTCTTT	CASSKPDRRDTEAFF
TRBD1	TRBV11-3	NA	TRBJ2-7	TGTGCCAGCAGCCCCGGGACAGGGGAATACGAGCAGTACTTC	CASSPGTGEYEQYF
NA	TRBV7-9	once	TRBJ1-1	TGTGCCAGCAGCCCCCCCATAAGAAACACTGAAGCTTTCTTT	CASSPPIRNTEAFF
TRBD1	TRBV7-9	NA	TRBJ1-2	TGTGCCAGCAGCCTACAGGGGGCCGAGGGCTACACCTTC	CASSLQGAEGYTF
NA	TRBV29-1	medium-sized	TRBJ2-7	TGCAGCGTTGAAGGGGGGACTTTCTACGAGCAGTACTTC	CSVEGGTFYEQYF
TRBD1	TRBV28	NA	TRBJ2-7	TGTGCCAGCAGTTTGGGGACAGGCGGGCCCTACGAGCAGTACTTC	CASSLGTGGPYEQYF
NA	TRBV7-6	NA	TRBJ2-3	TGTGCCAGCAGCTTGTCCTGGGGGGGCGCAGGTTATTCGAGCACAGATACGCAGTATTTT	CASSLSWGGAGYSSTDTQYF
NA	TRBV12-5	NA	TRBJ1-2	TGTGCTACCCCCTCCGCCAGGGATAACTATGGCTACACCTTC	CATPSARDNYGYTF
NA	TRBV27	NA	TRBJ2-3	TGTGCCAGCCGCCCCGTTGGGCTGAGCACAGATACGCAGTATTTT	CASRPVGLSTDTQYF
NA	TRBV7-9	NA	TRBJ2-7	TGTGCCAGCAGTCCAACCGCGGGGCGGGAGCAGTACTTC	CASSPTAGREQYF
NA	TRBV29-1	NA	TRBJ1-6	TGCAGCATCCCTTTGACAAGTGGGGATTCACCCCTCCACTTT	CSIPLTSGDSPLHF
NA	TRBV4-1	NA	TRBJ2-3	TGCGCCAGCAGCCAAGGCGAGTCTAGTCTCACAGATACGCAGTATTTT	CASSQGESSLTDTQYF
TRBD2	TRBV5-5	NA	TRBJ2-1	TGTGCCAGCAGCTCCAAGACTAGCGGGTTCTACAATGAGCAGTTCTTC	CASSSKTSGFYNEQFF
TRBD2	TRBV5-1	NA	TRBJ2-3	TGCGCCAGCAGCACCGGACTAGCGGGAGGGCCGGTAGATACGCAGTATTTT	CASSTGLAGGPVDTQYF
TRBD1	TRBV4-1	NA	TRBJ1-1	TGCGCCAGCAGCCAAGTGGGGGACAGGTTAATCTCTGAAGCTTTCTTT	CASSQVGDRLISEAFF
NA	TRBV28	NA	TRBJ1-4	TGTGCCAGCAGTTTACCTCCAGGGGCAACTAATGAAAAACTGTTTTTT	CASSLPPGATNEKLFF
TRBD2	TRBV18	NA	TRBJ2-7	TGTGCCAGCTCCGGGACTAGTCCCTACGAGCAGTACTTC	CASSGTSPYEQYF